The TCR beta chain under discussion was sequenced for a study of cytomegalovirus exposure and HLA in healthy donors. PCR amplification relied on 60 Vbeta primers (plus 13 Jbeta primers). TCRdb's table, derived via immunoSEQ multiplex PCR, lists solely in-frame clones and lacks some. The table has 250,000 to 350,000 clones, 85% to 90% seen once. Healthy bone marrow donors made up the donors. A remark on this clone: Its antigen is not identified.

Germline V lookup: CDR1 LNHNV, CDR2 YYDKDF (reference sequence). With V trimmed by 6 bases and J by 2 bases, 10 bases remained unmatched. The CDR3 extends over 16 amino acids. Points from the study as a whole: It has been reported that TCR beta sequences accurately predicted the HLA-A and HLA-B alleles of most subjects. With high specificity and sensitivity, the classifier reportedly diagnosed cytomegalovirus status.

Sequencing was performed on PBMCs. This TCR came from a woman in her late teens or twenties in good health and CMV-seronegative. The chain joins TRBV15 to TRBJ2-1; 7 bases fit TRBD2. The CDR3 reads CATSPVPSGAYNEQFF. In DNA, the CDR3 is TGTGCCACCAGTCCTGTCCCCAGCGGGGCCTACAATGAGCAGTTCTTC.